This TCR beta chain was recorded in a study of T cells in Graves' hyperthyroidism and ophthalmopathy. This clonotype was recorded at least ten times. Preceding any ophthalmopathy symptoms, the blood sample dates from first hyperthyroidism diagnosis. An approximately 9.4 ml volume of fresh peripheral blood provided the PBMCs. The V gene's germline CDR1 is MNHEY and CDR2 SVGEGT. This CDR3 has 13 residues. Germline trimming cut 2 bases from V and 6 bases from J; bases unmatched to any gene: 3. Authors of the study amplified TCR beta CDR3 regions from RNA transcripts. RT-PCR in the first round (using the HTBI primer set) targeted the TCR CDR3. TCRdb reprocessed the multiplex PCR reads with MiXCR, giving one entry per CDR3 protein. The top ten clones hold roughly 35% of a sample with fewer than 450,000 distinct CDR3 sequences, approximately 18% of them seen once.

The genes are TRBV6-2 or TRBV6-3 and TRBJ2-7; 8 bases agree with TRBD1. This receptor was identified in a woman in her twenties or thirties with Graves' hyperthyroidism that later progressed to Graves' ophthalmopathy. Sequencing was performed on blood. The CDR3 DNA is TGTGCCAGCAGTTACGGGACAGGCTTCGAGCAGTACTTC. This sequence encodes CASSYGTGFEQYF.